This T cell receptor beta chain was captured in a study of shared clonotypes between healthy human individuals. The table came from immunoSEQ multiplex PCR; TCRdb's copy has only in-frame clones and leaves some out. The table has about 560,000 clones, roughly four fifths seen once. Germline V gene lookup returns CDR1 SGHTA and CDR2 FQGNSA. This CDR3 comprises 16 residues. V lost 3 bases to trimming and J lost 1 base; unmatched junction nucleotides: 4. V is TRBV7-2 and J is TRBJ2-4; 9 bases fit TRBD1. This clonotype was sampled from a woman between 40 and 50 years old in good health. Some clones in this sample may be carry-over from other donors' samples. The sample was PBMCs. CDR3 protein: CASSFDRGLAKNIQYF. DNA of the CDR3: TGTGCCAGCAGCTTCGACAGGGGGTTGGCCAAAAACATTCAGTACTTC.